This TCR beta chain was observed in a study of cytomegalovirus exposure and HLA in healthy donors (dated 2017 in TCRdb). About the study as a whole: A later analysis indicated that the 90 to 150 validation repertoires were generated on the platform also employed for the 670 or so repertoires of the first cohort. The study aimed to test whether cataloging public T cell receptors could reveal signatures of past pathogen exposure. Besides the first cohort of 666 subjects, a separate validation cohort made up of 120 or so different subjects was used. High-throughput TCR immunosequencing, statistical association of individual TCRs with disease status, and machine learning were combined to predict cytomegalovirus infection status.

What the study reported, not specific to this receptor: Subsequent analysis determined that TCRs grouped into clusters in the first cohort also showed a tendency toward co-occurrence across the 90 to 150 validation repertoires, and approximately 94% of cluster scores exceeded 0. The classifier was reported to diagnose cytomegalovirus status with high specificity and sensitivity in both the original and validation cohorts. Three of the identified cytomegalovirus-associated TCR beta chains were confirmed in vitro to be specific for cytomegalovirus antigens. It was suggested by the authors that the approach could potentially be generalized to other disease states and immunological phenotypes. All 120 or so repertoires were used to score co-occurrence in the validation cohort in a later analysis, because that analysis had no HLA typing for the cohort. Across donors, most TCR sequences were observed very rarely, whereas some public TCRs were present in many individuals. The study gave a list of 150 to 200 TCR beta chains associated with cytomegalovirus.

Separate from the approximately 700-subject first cohort, the validation cohort of more than 90 subjects was the group to which the donors belonged. In the case of this clone: Its antigen remains undetermined. The input lacks base qualities; no much larger clone sits a single base away.

The library came from the immunoSEQ multiplex PCR assay. As for the authors' bioinformatics: A statistical classification framework was built for diagnosing cytomegalovirus status from the catalog of TCR beta chain sequences. TCRdb took this table from immuneACCESS and kept in-frame rearrangements with V and J called. Such tables lack part of the clones; where checked against another copy, unresolved V genes explain under half of the gap, and the rest is unexplained. From that table come the V and J calls and clone size; the DNA was used to work out D and trimming. The sample yields 150,000 to 200,000 clones; 84% were counted once. In total, the top ten clones hold roughly 10% of the sample. Sequenced material: PBMCs. The origin of this receptor is a man younger than 45 in good health and CMV-seropositive.

The CDR3 region has the sequence CASSPSALWGDRYSYEQYF. The DNA is as follows: TGTGCCAGCAGCCCATCAGCCCTGTGGGGGGACAGGTACTCCTACGAGCAGTACTTC. The chain is made from TRBV5-6 and TRBJ2-7, and TRBD1 aligns with 8 junction nucleotides. Looking up the germline V gene yields CDR1 SGHDT and CDR2 YYEEEE. Unmatched junction bases come to 18, with V trimmed by 4 bases and J by 0 bases. Measured from the cysteine to the phenylalanine, the CDR3 is 19 residues long. Of the read, only the CDR3 DNA is kept; its 57 bases are in frame from base 1. Full variable domain (CDR3 extended with the reference TRBV5-6 and TRBJ2-7 proteins): DAGVTQSPTHLIKTRGQQVTLRCSPKSGHDTVSWYQQALGQGPQFIFQYYEEEERQRGNFPDRFSGHQFPNYSSELNVNALLLGDSALYLCASSPSALWGDRYSYEQYFGPGTRLTVT.